This T cell receptor (beta chain) stems from a study of blood T cell repertoires in COVID-19. Study information: The samples span acute and convalescent COVID-19 from the United States, Italy and Spain. Sample material is recorded as cDNA or gDNA derived from T cells, B-cell-depleted T cells, or PBMCs.

Per the original methods: The assay estimated nucleated cells by amplifying reference gene primers. This table comes from immunoSEQ multiplex PCR, and its TCRdb copy is limited to in-frame clones, with some not included. The V and J calls and clone size come from that table; D and trimming were worked out from the DNA. Of around 270,000 clones listed, roughly 84% were seen once; the top ten hold roughly 0.94%. The CDR3 contains 14 residues. The ends were cut back, 8 bases at V and 3 bases at J, with 17 bases in the middle. Germline CDR1 and CDR2: WNHNN and SYGVQD (reference sequence). Sequences were obtained from peripheral blood. The V and J genes are TRBV10-1 and TRBJ2-7; a possible D gene is TRBD2 (6 bases). The clonotype originates from a human donor with COVID-19, enrolled during active disease. The donor label of this sample is uncertain. The CDR3 is CASFLEGARYEQYF. The CDR3 bases are TGCGCCAGCTTCCTGGAGGGCGCACGCTACGAGCAGTACTTC.